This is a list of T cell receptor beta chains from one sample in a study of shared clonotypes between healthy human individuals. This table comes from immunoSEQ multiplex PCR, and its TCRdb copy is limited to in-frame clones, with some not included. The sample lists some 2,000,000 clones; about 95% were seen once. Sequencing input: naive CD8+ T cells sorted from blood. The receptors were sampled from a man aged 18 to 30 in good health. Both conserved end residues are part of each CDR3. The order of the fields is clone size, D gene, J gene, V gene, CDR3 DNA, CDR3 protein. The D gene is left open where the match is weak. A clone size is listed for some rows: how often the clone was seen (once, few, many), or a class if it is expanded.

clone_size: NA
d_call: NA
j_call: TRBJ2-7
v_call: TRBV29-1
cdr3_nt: TGCAGCGTTTGGCAGGGGGGCCACGAGCAGTACTTC
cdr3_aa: CSVWQGGHEQYF

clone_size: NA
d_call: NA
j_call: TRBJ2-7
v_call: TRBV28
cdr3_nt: TGTGCCAGCAGTTTCAGGGACTCCTACGAGCAGTACTTC
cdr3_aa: CASSFRDSYEQYF

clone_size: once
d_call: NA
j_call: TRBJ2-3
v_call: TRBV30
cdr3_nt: TGTGCCTGGAGTTACCCTGGGGCAGATACGCAGTATTTT
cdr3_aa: CAWSYPGADTQYF

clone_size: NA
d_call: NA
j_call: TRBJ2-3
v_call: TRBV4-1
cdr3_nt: TGCGCCAGCAGCCATATCCCGTCGGGAGCATTGGATACGCAGTATTTT
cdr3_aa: CASSHIPSGALDTQYF

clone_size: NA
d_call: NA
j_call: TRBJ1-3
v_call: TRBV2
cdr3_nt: TGTGCCAGCAGTGAAGCAAAGGGGGACGAAAGCTCTGGAAACACCATATATTTT
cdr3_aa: CASSEAKGDESSGNTIYF

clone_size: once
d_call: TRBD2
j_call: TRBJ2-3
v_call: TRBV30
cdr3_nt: TGTGCCTGGAGTCCAAGCGGGGCACCTCTAAGAGATACGCAGTATTTT
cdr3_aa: CAWSPSGAPLRDTQYF

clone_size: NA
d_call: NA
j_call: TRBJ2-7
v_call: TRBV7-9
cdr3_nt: TGTGCCAGCAGCTTAGTCGGCAACTCCTACGAGCAGTACTTC
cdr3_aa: CASSLVGNSYEQYF

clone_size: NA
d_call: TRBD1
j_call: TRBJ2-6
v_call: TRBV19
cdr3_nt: TGTGCCAGTAGTGCGGACAGGGAAGGGGCCAACGTCCTGACTTTC
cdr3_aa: CASSADREGANVLTF

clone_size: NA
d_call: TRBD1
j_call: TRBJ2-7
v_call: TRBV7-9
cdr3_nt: TGTGCCAGCAGCTTGGGACAGGTTCGCCACGAGCAGTACTTC
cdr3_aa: CASSLGQVRHEQYF

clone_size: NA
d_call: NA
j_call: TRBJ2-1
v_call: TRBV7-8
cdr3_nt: TGTGCCAGCAGCGCCTGGGGGCAGCTGTTTAACAATGAGCAGTTCTTC
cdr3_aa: CASSAWGQLFNNEQFF

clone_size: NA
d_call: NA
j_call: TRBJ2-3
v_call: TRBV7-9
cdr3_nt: TGTGCCAGCAGCTCTTGGACTTTTACGGGCACAGATACGCAGTATTTT
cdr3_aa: CASSSWTFTGTDTQYF

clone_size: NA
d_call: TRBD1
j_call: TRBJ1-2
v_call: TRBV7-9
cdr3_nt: TGTGCCAGCAGCTTAGTGGGTCTCGCAGGGGGCTGGGTCGGCTACACCTTC
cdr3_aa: CASSLVGLAGGWVGYTF

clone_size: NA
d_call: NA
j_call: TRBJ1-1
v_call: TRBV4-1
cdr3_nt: TGCGCCAGCAGCCAAGATGAGATCGGAGGCACTGAAGCTTTCTTT
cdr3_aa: CASSQDEIGGTEAFF

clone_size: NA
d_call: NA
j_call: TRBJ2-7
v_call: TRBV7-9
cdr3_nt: TGTGCCAGCAGCCCCCTCGATGCCTACGAGCAGTACTTC
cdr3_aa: CASSPLDAYEQYF

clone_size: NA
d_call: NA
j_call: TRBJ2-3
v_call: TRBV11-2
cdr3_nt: TGTGCCAGCAGCCAGGACCAATTCACAGATACGCAGTATTTT
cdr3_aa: CASSQDQFTDTQYF

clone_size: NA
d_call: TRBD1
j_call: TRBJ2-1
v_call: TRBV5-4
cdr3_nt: TGTGCCAGCAGCTCTGGACAGGGTATTGTAGATGAGCAGTTCTTC
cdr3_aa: CASSSGQGIVDEQFF

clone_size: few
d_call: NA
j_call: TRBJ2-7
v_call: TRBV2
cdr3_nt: TGTGCCAGCAGCCTCTACGAGCAGTACTTC
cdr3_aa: CASSLYEQYF

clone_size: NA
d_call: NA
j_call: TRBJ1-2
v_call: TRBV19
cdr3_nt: TGTGCCAGTAGTATAGCGGGAAGCGGCTACACCTTC
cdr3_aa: CASSIAGSGYTF

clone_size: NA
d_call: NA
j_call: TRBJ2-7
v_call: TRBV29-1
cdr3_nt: TGCAGCGTGGGGAGGAGCTCCTACGAGCAGTACTTC
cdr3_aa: CSVGRSSYEQYF

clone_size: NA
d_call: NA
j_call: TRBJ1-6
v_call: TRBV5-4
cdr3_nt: TGTGCCAGCAGCCTACAGGGTGGAAATTCACCCCTCCACTTT
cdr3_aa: CASSLQGGNSPLHF

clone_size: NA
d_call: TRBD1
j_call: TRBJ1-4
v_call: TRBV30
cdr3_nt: TGTGCCACCCAGACAGGGGCTTCTAATGAAAAACTGTTTTTT
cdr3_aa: CATQTGASNEKLFF

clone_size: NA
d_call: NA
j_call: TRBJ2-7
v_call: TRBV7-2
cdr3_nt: TGTGCCAGCAGCTTAGTCCCGGGTCTCGAGCAGTACTTC
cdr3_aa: CASSLVPGLEQYF

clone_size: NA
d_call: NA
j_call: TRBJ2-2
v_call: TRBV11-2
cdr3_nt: TGTGCCAGCAGCTTAGGACTCACCGGGGAGCTGTTTTTT
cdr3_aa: CASSLGLTGELFF

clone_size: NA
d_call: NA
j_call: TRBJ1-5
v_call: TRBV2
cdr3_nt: TGTGCCAGCAGAGAGATAGGCAATCAGCCCCAGCATTTT
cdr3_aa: CASREIGNQPQHF

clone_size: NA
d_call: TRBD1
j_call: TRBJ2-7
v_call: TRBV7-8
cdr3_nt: TGTGCCAGCAGCCAAATCCCGGGACAGGGGTCGTACGAGCAGTACTTC
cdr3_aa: CASSQIPGQGSYEQYF

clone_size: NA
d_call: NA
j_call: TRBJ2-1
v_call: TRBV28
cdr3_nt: TGTGCCAGCAGCGACCCTAGGACTGCCGGTAATGAGCAGTTCTTC
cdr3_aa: CASSDPRTAGNEQFF

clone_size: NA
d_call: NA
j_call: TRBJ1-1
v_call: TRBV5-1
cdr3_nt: TGCGCCAGCAGCTTCAGGGGAGGTGGGACTGAAGCTTTCTTT
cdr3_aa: CASSFRGGGTEAFF

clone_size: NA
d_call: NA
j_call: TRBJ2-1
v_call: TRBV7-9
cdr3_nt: TGTGCCAGCAGCTTAGCGGAGGGCCCCTCCTACAATGAGCAGTTCTTC
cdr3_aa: CASSLAEGPSYNEQFF

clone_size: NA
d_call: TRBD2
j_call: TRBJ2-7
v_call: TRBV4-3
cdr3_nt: TGCGCCAGCAGCCAAGACCTGGGACTAATATCTTCCTACGAGCAGTACTTC
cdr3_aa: CASSQDLGLISSYEQYF

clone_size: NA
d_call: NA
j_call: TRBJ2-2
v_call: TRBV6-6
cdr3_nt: TGTGCCAGCAGTTACTGGGGGGCCGACACCGGGGAGCTGTTTTTT
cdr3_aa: CASSYWGADTGELFF

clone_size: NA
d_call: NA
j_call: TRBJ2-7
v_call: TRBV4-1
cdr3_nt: TGCGCCAGCAGCCAAGTTAGGGGACCCTACGAGCAGTACTTC
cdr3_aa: CASSQVRGPYEQYF

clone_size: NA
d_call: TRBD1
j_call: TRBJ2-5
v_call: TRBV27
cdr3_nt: TGTGCCAGCAGTTCGGGGACAGGGGGACTTCAAGAGACCCAGTACTTC
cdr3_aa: CASSSGTGGLQETQYF

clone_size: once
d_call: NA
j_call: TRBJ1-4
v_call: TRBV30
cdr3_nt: TGTGCCTGGAGTGCCGGGACCTGGGAAAAACTGTTTTTT
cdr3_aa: CAWSAGTWEKLFF

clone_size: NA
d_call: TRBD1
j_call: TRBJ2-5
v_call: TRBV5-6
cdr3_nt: TGTGCCAGCAGCTTTGGATCGACAGGGTGGGAGACCCAGTACTTC
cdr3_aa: CASSFGSTGWETQYF

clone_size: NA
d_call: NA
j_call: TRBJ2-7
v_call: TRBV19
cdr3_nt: TGTGCCAGTAGCGCATACGGACAGAGCTACGAGCAGTACTTC
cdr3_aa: CASSAYGQSYEQYF

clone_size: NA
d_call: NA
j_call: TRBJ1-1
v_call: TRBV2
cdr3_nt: TGTGCCAGCAGTGAGGGCCTCCGGGTCACTGAAGCTTTCTTT
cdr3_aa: CASSEGLRVTEAFF